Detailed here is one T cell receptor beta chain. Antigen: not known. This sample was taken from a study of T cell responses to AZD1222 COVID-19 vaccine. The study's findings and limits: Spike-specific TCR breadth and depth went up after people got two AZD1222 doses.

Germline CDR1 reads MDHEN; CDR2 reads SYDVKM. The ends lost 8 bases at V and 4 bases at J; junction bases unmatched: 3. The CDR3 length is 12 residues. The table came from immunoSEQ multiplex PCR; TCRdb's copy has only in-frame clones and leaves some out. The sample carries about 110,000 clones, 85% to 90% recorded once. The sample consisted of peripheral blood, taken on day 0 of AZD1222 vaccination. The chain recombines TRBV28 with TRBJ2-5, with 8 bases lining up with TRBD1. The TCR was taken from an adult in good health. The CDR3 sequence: CASRGQGETQYF. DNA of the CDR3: TGTGCCAGCCGTGGACAGGGAGAGACCCAGTACTTC.